Presented here are 28 T cell receptor beta chains from one specimen sequenced in a study of CD8+ T cells in alopecia areata. Following extraction, RNA underwent reverse transcription to cDNA, which served as the sequencing template. The method was immunoSEQ multiplex PCR; TCRdb's version includes in-frame clones alone and lacks a portion of them. The data contain some 110,000 clones, 55% to 70% of them singletons. The sequencing input was CD4+ T cells sorted from blood. The receptors here all came from a human donor in good health.

The chain uses TRBV7-2 and TRBJ1-1; no definite D call. Trimming left V 5 bases short and J 7 bases short, with 11 bases between. The CDR3 extends over 12 amino acids. Germline V gives CDR1 SGHTA, CDR2 FQGNSA. The DNA of the CDR3 is TGTGCCAGCAGCCCACCTACACTTGAAGCTTTCTTT. Residues: CASSPPTLEAFF.

The V and J genes are TRBV29-1 and TRBJ2-3; no clear D. The length of the CDR3 is 12 residues. V lost 5 bases and J lost 4, with 10 bases in between. CDR1 SQVTM and CDR2 ANQGSEA come from the germline V gene. For the CDR3, the DNA is TGCAGCGTTCGCCTAGGTCCAGATACGCAGTATTTT. This translates into CSVRLGPDTQYF.

This clone was seen a few times. CDR3 coding DNA: TGTGCCAGCAGTTCATCGACAGGGGGCGAAAACATTCAGTACTTC. Residues: CASSSSTGGENIQYF. This chain joins TRBV6-6 and TRBJ2-4, with 10 bases lining up with TRBD1. The junction had 5 bases not matched to a gene; V was cut back by 4 bases and J by 5 bases. In germline, CDR1 is MNHNY, CDR2 SVGAGI (reference sequence). The CDR3 extends over 15 amino acids.

The CDR3 reads CSVAPWASGVRYEQYF. CDR3 DNA sequence: TGCAGCGTTGCCCCCTGGGCTAGCGGCGTTAGGTACGAGCAGTACTTC. V and J are TRBV29-1 and TRBJ2-7; 7 bases are a match to TRBD2. V shed 4 bases and J 4 bases; nucleotides not matched to a gene: 16. From germline, CDR1 is SQVTM and CDR2 ANQGSEA. CDR3 length: 16 amino acids.

The J gene is TRBJ2-7, the V gene TRBV6-1; tentatively, D is TRBD2 (6 bases). Trimming stripped 8 bases from V and 0 bases from J, with 11 bases between. Germline values: CDR1 MNHNS, CDR2 SASEGT. The CDR3 is 13 amino acids. The chain's CDR3 is CASHGGTSYEQYF. The CDR3 DNA reads as TGTGCCAGCCACGGGGGAACCTCCTACGAGCAGTACTTC.

The V gene is TRBV6-6, the J gene TRBJ2-3; weak D call: TRBD2 (7 bases). The CDR3 sequence is 16 residues long. Germline V gene lookup returns CDR1 MNHNY and CDR2 SVGAGI (reference sequence). Deletions cut 7 bases from V and 0 bases from J, with 17 bases between. The CDR3 sequence is CASTSGGGASTDTQYF. The DNA of the CDR3 is TGTGCCAGCACCTCAGGAGGGGGGGCGAGCACAGATACGCAGTATTTT.

V usage is TRBV10-2 and J usage is TRBJ1-1; tentative D call: TRBD1 (5 bases). Trimming shortened V by 6 bases and J by 2 bases, and 7 bases separated the two germline ends. There are 12 residues in the CDR3. Germline V gene data show CDR1 as WSHSY and CDR2 as SAAADI. The CDR3 DNA reads as TGCGCCAGCAGCCGGGACAACACTGAAGCTTTCTTT. Translation gives CASSRDNTEAFF.

This clone was recorded many times. The chain carries TRBV29-1 and TRBJ2-7, with 13 nucleotides matching TRBD2. CDR1 and CDR2 (germline): SQVTM, ANQGSEA. The ends lost 0 bases at V and 8 bases at J; junction bases unmatched: 7. The CDR3 sequence is 15 residues long. CDR3: CSVEDLGLAGTQQYF. The CDR3 bases are TGCAGCGTTGAAGATCTGGGACTAGCGGGGACCCAGCAGTACTTC.

V is TRBV15 and J is TRBJ1-1; the D gene is possibly TRBD1 (5 bases). The CDR3 has 13 amino acids. V gave up 0 bases and J gave up 7 bases, with 9 bases separating them. Per the germline V gene, CDR1 is LNHNV and CDR2 is YYDKDF (reference sequence). The CDR3 reads CATSRERQSEAFF. For the CDR3, the DNA is TGTGCCACCAGCAGAGAACGACAGAGTGAAGCTTTCTTT.

This sequence joins TRBV29-1 and TRBJ1-1, with D tentatively TRBD1 (5 bases). Germline CDR1 is SQVTM and CDR2 is ANQGSEA. The ends were cut back, 4 bases at V and 7 bases at J, with 7 bases in the middle. The length of the CDR3 is 10 residues. DNA of the CDR3: TGCAGCGTTGCAGGGATTGAAGCTTTCTTT. Its translation: CSVAGIEAFF.

In the case of this clone: This same CDR3 is encoded by further DNA sequences in the sample. V and J are TRBV29-1 and TRBJ1-1, with D unresolved. Germline CDR1 is SQVTM and CDR2 is ANQGSEA. The CDR3 has 12 amino acids. V lost 1 base to trimming and J lost 0 bases, with 3 bases between them. Written as DNA, the CDR3 is TGCAGCGTTGAAGGCCTGAACACTGAAGCTTTCTTT. This encodes CSVEGLNTEAFF.

This chain's CDR3 is CASSKLQGATNEKLFF. DNA of the CDR3: TGTGCCAGCAGCAAATTACAGGGTGCAACTAATGAAAAACTGTTTTTT. The V call is TRBV5-4, the J call TRBJ1-4; D is perhaps TRBD1 (6 bases). The CDR3 runs to 16 residues. Trimming pared 4 bases from V and 0 bases from J, leaving 13 bases between. Germline CDR1 is SGHNT and CDR2 is YYREEE (reference sequence).

V gene TRBV5-1 combines with J gene TRBJ2-7; the match to TRBD1 covers 8 bases. V was clipped by 4 bases and J by 5 bases; unmatched bases: 11. CDR1 and CDR2 (germline): SGHRS, YFSETQ. The CDR3 is 15 amino acids. The CDR3 nucleotides read TGCGCCAGCAGCGCGGACAGGGCGCTTTCGGACGAGCAGTACTTC. As protein: CASSADRALSDEQYF.

V usage is TRBV9 and J usage is TRBJ1-4; TRBD1 aligns across 7 bases. Losses at the gene ends were 3 bases for V and 5 bases for J; bases not matched to a gene: 4. This CDR3 contains 14 residues. Germline loops: CDR1 SGDLS, CDR2 YYNGEE. The CDR3 sequence: CASSGRGANEKLFF. The DNA of the CDR3 is TGTGCCAGCAGCGGCAGGGGGGCCAATGAAAAACTGTTTTTT.

The chain is built from TRBV30 and TRBJ1-1; no clear D. The CDR3 contains 13 residues. Germline CDR1 is GTSNPN and CDR2 is SVGIG (reference sequence). Trimming shortened V by 0 bases and J by 4 bases, and 9 bases separated the two germline ends. This CDR3 is CAWSVWGSTEAFF. Written as DNA, the CDR3 is TGTGCCTGGAGTGTTTGGGGAAGCACTGAAGCTTTCTTT.

The V and J genes are TRBV2 and TRBJ1-1; D is unclear. The CDR3 sequence is 13 residues long. With 6 bases removed from V and 1 base from J, the gap between germline ends came to 9 bases. Germline loops: CDR1 SNHLY, CDR2 FYNNEI. The CDR3: CASRGDGNTEAFF. The CDR3 DNA follows: TGTGCCAGCAGGGGAGACGGGAACACTGAAGCTTTCTTT. Full variable domain (rest looked up from reference TRBV2 and TRBJ1-1): EPEVTQTPSHQVTQMGQEVILRCVPISNHLYFYWYRQILGQKVEFLVSFYNNEISEKSEIFDDQFSVERPDGSNFTLKIRSTKLEDSAMYFCASRGDGNTEAFFGQGTRLTVV.

The genes are TRBV7-2 and TRBJ1-2; TRBD1 might be the D (5 bases). The germline gives CDR1 SGHTA, CDR2 FQGNSA. The CDR3 sequence is 19 residues long. The germline V and J ends were trimmed by 2 bases and 4 bases, with 26 bases remaining between them. CDR3 DNA: TGTGCCAGCAGCTTAATGGGGGTCGGAGCCGGCAGAGTAGGCTATGGCTACACCTTC. Encoded protein: CASSLMGVGAGRVGYGYTF.

The genes are TRBV29-1 and TRBJ1-1; maybe TRBD1 (5 bases). Germline CDR1 SQVTM, CDR2 ANQGSEA. This CDR3 is built from 14 residues. The V end lost 5 bases, the J end lost 3 bases, and 16 bases lay between the germline ends. The CDR3 DNA is TGCAGCGTTTGGCTGGCAGGGCGGGACACTGAAGCTTTCTTT. Amino acids: CSVWLAGRDTEAFF.

This chain links TRBV29-1 with TRBJ2-7, with D maybe TRBD2 (5 bases). The CDR3 totals 13 residues. V gave up 7 bases and J gave up 2 bases, with 15 bases separating them. From germline, CDR1 is SQVTM and CDR2 ANQGSEA. The CDR3 nucleotides read TGCAGCGCCGGAGGTCGGAGTCCCTACGAGCAGTACTTC. This encodes CSAGGRSPYEQYF.

The chain joins TRBV7-9 to TRBJ1-1; no reliable D call. Trimming left V 11 bases short and J 6 bases short, with 13 bases between. Germline V lookup: CDR1 SEHNR, CDR2 FQNEAQ (reference sequence). The CDR3 spans 11 residues. In nucleotides, the CDR3 is TGTGCCGGATGGGAGTGGGCTGAAGCTTTCTTT. Translating gives CAGWEWAEAFF.

This rearrangement joins TRBV6-5 to TRBJ1-1; no reliable D call. Germline values: CDR1 MNHEY, CDR2 SVGAGI. V lost 6 bases and J lost 0, with 14 bases in between. CDR3 length: 15 amino acids. Here the CDR3 DNA reads TGTGCCAGCAGCTCGGGAAGAGATCTGAACACTGAAGCTTTCTTT. This sequence encodes CASSSGRDLNTEAFF.

The chain carries TRBV2 and TRBJ1-6; possible D gene TRBD1, 5 bases. Looked up from germline, CDR1 is SNHLY and CDR2 is FYNNEI. Trimming shortened V by 3 bases and J by 11 bases, and 14 bases separated the two germline ends. This CDR3 has 14 residues. DNA of the CDR3: TGTGCCAGCAGTGAGGAAAAGGGGCGGGCACCCCTCCACTTT. Its translation is CASSEEKGRAPLHF.

The chain is built from TRBV4-1 and TRBJ2-3, with unresolved D. Germline CDR1 reads MGHRA; CDR2 reads YSYEKL. V lost 3 bases and J lost 4, with 8 bases in between. The CDR3 runs to 13 residues. In nucleotides, the CDR3 is TGCGCCAGCAGCCACCTAGGCCCAGATACGCAGTATTTT. Its translation is CASSHLGPDTQYF.

This clone was observed a few times. The chain employs TRBV13 and TRBJ1-2, with a tentative D call TRBD1 (5 bases). There are 12 residues in the CDR3. The V gene's germline CDR1 is PRHDT and CDR2 FYEKMQ (reference sequence). With 2 bases removed from V and 7 bases from J, the gap between germline ends came to 8 bases. This CDR3 is CASSLTGLGYTF. The CDR3 bases are TGTGCCAGCAGCTTAACGGGGCTTGGCTACACCTTC.

V and J are TRBV4-1 and TRBJ2-1; 9 positions agree with TRBD2. The CDR3 contains 16 residues. V lost 3 bases, J lost 0 bases, and 3 bases stayed unmatched. The V gene's germline CDR1 is MGHRA and CDR2 YSYEKL. CDR3 nucleotides: TGCGCCAGCAGCCAGGCTAGCGGGGCCTCCTACAATGAGCAGTTCTTC. Its protein product is CASSQASGASYNEQFF.

The chain uses TRBV2 and TRBJ1-2, with D possibly TRBD1 on 6 matching bases. The CDR3 is 14 amino acids. In germline, CDR1 is SNHLY, CDR2 FYNNEI. Trimming shortened V by 8 bases and J by 4 bases, and 17 bases separated the two germline ends. Here the CDR3 reads CASRSGGLGYGYTF. The CDR3 DNA reads TGTGCCAGCCGGAGTGGGGGGCTTGGCTATGGCTACACCTTC.

The chain has TRBV14 and TRBJ2-7; D is perhaps TRBD1 (5 bases). V lost 4 bases to trimming and J lost 3 bases, with 7 bases between them. The germline V gene encodes CDR1 SGHDN and CDR2 FVKESK. There are 12 residues in the CDR3. DNA for the CDR3: TGTGCCAGCAGCCTTACAGGCTACGAGCAGTACTTC. This codes for CASSLTGYEQYF. Full variable domain (rest looked up from reference TRBV14 and TRBJ2-7): EAGVTQFPSHSVIEKGQTVTLRCDPISGHDNLYWYRRVMGKEIKFLLHFVKESKQDESGMPNNRFLAERTGGTYSTLKVQPAELEDSGVYFCASSLTGYEQYFGPGTRLTVT.

There are a few counts of this clone. The chain is built from TRBV19 and TRBJ1-5, with 9 bases that match TRBD1. There are 19 residues in the CDR3. Germline-derived CDR1 and CDR2 are LNHDA and SQIVND (reference sequence). V dropped 3 bases and J dropped 2; count of bases not matched to a gene: 14. CDR3 DNA: TGTGCCAGTAGTATTTGGAAGGGACAGGGAAGTTATGGCAATCAGCCCCAGCATTTT. Translated: CASSIWKGQGSYGNQPQHF.